This entry describes one T cell receptor beta chain. This sample is drawn from a study of T cell responses to AZD1222 COVID-19 vaccine. Germline trimming cut 3 bases from V and 4 bases from J; bases unmatched to any gene: 12. This CDR3 spans 17 amino acids. Germline V gives CDR1 SGHTA, CDR2 FQGNSA. Assay used: immunoSEQ multiplex PCR; TCRdb lists only in-frame clones, some missing. Of 120,000 or so clones in the sample, more than 85% were seen once. This TCR was recovered from an adult in good health. J is TRBJ2-3 and V is TRBV7-2; 8 nucleotides line up with TRBD2. Sequences were derived from peripheral blood, sampled on day 0 of AZD1222 vaccination. The DNA for the CDR3 is TGTGCCAGCAGCTTTAGGAGGACGGGAGGGCTGGCAGATACGCAGTATTTT. Protein: CASSFRRTGGLADTQYF.